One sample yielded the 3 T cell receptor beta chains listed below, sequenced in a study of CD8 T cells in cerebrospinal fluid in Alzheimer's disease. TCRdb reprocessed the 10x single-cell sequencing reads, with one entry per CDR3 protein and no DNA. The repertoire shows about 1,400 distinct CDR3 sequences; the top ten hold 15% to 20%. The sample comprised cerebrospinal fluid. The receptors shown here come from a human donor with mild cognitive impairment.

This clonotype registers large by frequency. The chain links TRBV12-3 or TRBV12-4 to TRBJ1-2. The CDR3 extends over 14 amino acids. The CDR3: CASSSGTEGNRYTF.

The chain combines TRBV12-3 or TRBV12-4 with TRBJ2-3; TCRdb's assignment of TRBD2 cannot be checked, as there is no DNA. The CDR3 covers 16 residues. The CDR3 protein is CASSPALIAGTDTQYF.

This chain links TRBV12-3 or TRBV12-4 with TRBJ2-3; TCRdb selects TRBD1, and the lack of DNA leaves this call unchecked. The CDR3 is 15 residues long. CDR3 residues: CASSFRGLATDTQYF.